A single sample gave rise to the 28 T cell receptor beta chains below, sequenced in a study of T cells in Graves' hyperthyroidism and ophthalmopathy (dated by TCRdb to between 2018 and 2020). Receptor libraries were prepared by multiplex PCR. TCRdb shows the sequencer as Illumina HiSeq 2000. TCR beta CDR3 regions were amplified from RNA transcripts. A first-round RT-PCR of the TCR CDR3 used the HTBI primer set with the Qiagen OneStep RT-PCR kit. Using fastp trimming at Q25 and MiXCR clonotype assembly, TCRdb reanalyzed the public sequencing data and kept in-frame beta chains. Each entry is one CDR3 protein sequence, shown with its most common DNA and genes. A total of about 420,000 distinct CDR3 sequences appear in this sample, about an eighth of them only once. The leading ten clones occupy roughly 4.8% of the sample. Sequenced sample: blood. The receptors originated from a woman aged 18 to 35 with Graves' hyperthyroidism.

Many counts were recorded for this clonotype. V is TRBV20-1 and J is TRBJ2-5, with a possible D match to TRBD2 (6 bases). Germline loops: CDR1 DFQATT, CDR2 SNEGSKA (reference sequence). CDR3 length: 13 residues. V was cut by 6 bases and J by 2 bases, with 13 bases left in between. The CDR3 here is CSARIGGQETQYF. The DNA for the CDR3 is TGCAGTGCCCGGATTGGAGGGCAAGAGACCCAGTACTTC.

This clonotype was observed at least ten times. The chain recombines TRBV5-6 with TRBJ2-7, with D perhaps TRBD1 or TRBD2 (5 bases each). The V gene's germline CDR1 is SGHDT and CDR2 YYEEEE. V gave up 2 bases and J gave up 2 bases, with 11 bases separating them. The CDR3 consists of 14 residues. The DNA for the CDR3 is TGTGCCAGCAGCTTCCGGGACGGGACCTACGAGCAGTACTTC. Protein sequence: CASSFRDGTYEQYF.

The CDR3 loop reads CASSEARRPQHF. CDR3 sequence (DNA): TGTGCCAGCAGTGAAGCGCGACGGCCCCAGCATTTT. This chain links TRBV6-1 with TRBJ1-5; the D is unclear. Trimming removed 0 bases from V and 9 bases from J, with 6 bases in between. Per germline, CDR1 MNHNS and CDR2 SASEGT. This CDR3 has 12 amino acids.

This clonotype was recorded at least ten times. This rearrangement joins TRBV28 to TRBJ1-1, with D unresolved. The CDR3 runs 13 residues. Germline V gene data show CDR1 as MDHEN and CDR2 as SYDVKM. Trimming left V 3 bases short and J 7 bases short, with 12 bases between. The CDR3 bases are TGTGCCAGCAGTTTGAATTTAGGTCGTGAAGCTTTCTTT. As protein: CASSLNLGREAFF.

Many counts were recorded for this clonotype. The chain employs TRBV12-3 or TRBV12-4 and TRBJ2-1, with 9 bases that match TRBD2. J was trimmed by 6 bases and V by 6 bases; bases with no gene match: 9. The CDR3 spans 15 residues. The CDR3 DNA sequence: TGTGCCAGCAGACAGCTAGCGGGAAGGGTCAATGAGCAGTTCTTC. Encoded protein: CASRQLAGRVNEQFF.

Note on this clonotype: Given a much more abundant clone one base away, this may be a read error. V and J are TRBV29-1 and TRBJ2-1; D is undetermined. CDR1 is SQVTM and CDR2 is ANQGSEA in the germline V gene. V was pared by 4 bases and J by 5 bases, with 12 bases between. This CDR3 contains 13 residues. CDR3 loop: CSVGQDGDNEQFF. CDR3 bases: TGCAGCGTTGGACAAGACGGAGACAATGAGCAGTTCTTC.

The J gene is TRBJ1-2, the V gene TRBV28; the match to TRBD1 covers 8 bases. The CDR3 loop spans 16 amino acids. Germline lookup yields CDR1 MDHEN and CDR2 SYDVKM. The V gene end was trimmed by 2 bases and the J gene end by 5 bases; junction bases not matched to a gene: 10. The CDR3 DNA is TGTGCCAGCAGTTTAAGGAGTTCGGGACAGGTTTATGGCTACACCTTC. It yields the protein CASSLRSSGQVYGYTF.

The chain links TRBV20-1 to TRBJ2-1, with TRBD2 matching over 14 bases. The CDR3 has 14 amino acids. The V and J ends lost 5 bases and 9 bases, in that order; junction bases with no gene match: 6. Per the germline V gene, CDR1 is DFQATT and CDR2 is SNEGSKA (reference sequence). CDR3 residues: CSAEPGLAGVEQFF. The CDR3 bases are TGCAGTGCTGAACCGGGACTAGCGGGAGTTGAGCAGTTCTTC.

This clonotype has ten or more counts. V is TRBV6-5 and J is TRBJ1-1; D not resolved. Deletions cut 0 bases from V and 6 bases from J, with 5 bases between. This CDR3 region has 12 residues. From germline, CDR1 is MNHEY and CDR2 SVGAGI. CDR3 residues: CASSYSMAEAFF. The CDR3 nucleotides read TGTGCCAGCAGTTACTCTATGGCTGAAGCTTTCTTT.

The sample holds many counts of this clonotype. The chain recombines TRBV10-1 with TRBJ2-1; 11 nucleotides align to TRBD2. Trimming took 0 bases from V and 6 from J; bases not matched to a gene: 4. This CDR3 spans 16 amino acids. Germline lookup yields CDR1 WNHNN and CDR2 SYGVQD (reference sequence). CDR3 amino acids: CASSESLAGGSNEQFF. CDR3 nucleotides: TGCGCCAGCAGTGAGTCGCTAGCGGGAGGTAGCAATGAGCAGTTCTTC.

This clonotype was detected ten times or more. The chain uses TRBV12-3 or TRBV12-4 and TRBJ2-3; D might be TRBD1 (6 bases). The V and J ends lost 2 bases and 6 bases respectively, with 27 bases between them. This CDR3 is 19 amino acids long. CDR3 in amino acids: CASSLIALGGPRTEDTQYF. CDR3 coding DNA: TGTGCCAGCAGTTTAATCGCCCTTGGGGGCCCGCGGACAGAGGATACGCAGTATTTT.

This clonotype appeared many times. The chain combines TRBV12-3 or TRBV12-4 with TRBJ2-5; D perhaps matches TRBD2 (6 bases). With 6 bases removed from V and 7 bases from J, the gap between germline ends came to 12 bases. This CDR3 is 12 amino acids long. CDR3 residues: CASRLEGGTQYF. CDR3 nucleotides: TGTGCCAGCAGGCTTGAGGGAGGGACCCAGTACTTC.

This clonotype has ten or more counts. The CDR3 here is CSARKRTSGRETQYF. The CDR3 nucleotides are TGCAGTGCTCGCAAACGGACTAGCGGGAGAGAGACCCAGTACTTC. The V call is TRBV20-1, the J call TRBJ2-5; 13 nucleotides line up with TRBD2. The length of the CDR3 is 15 residues. Germline V CDR1 and CDR2: DFQATT, SNEGSKA (reference sequence). V shed 5 bases, J shed 4 bases, and the junction held 7 bases outside the gene matches.

Regarding this clonotype: This may stem from a read error, because a much larger clone lies one nucleotide away. This rearrangement joins TRBV12-3 or TRBV12-4 to TRBJ2-1, with D maybe TRBD2 (6 bases). This CDR3 is built from 19 residues. Trimming took 5 bases from V and 0 from J, leaving 23 bases between them. The CDR3 protein is CASSTRRPKAGHSYNEQFF. CDR3 sequence (DNA): TGTGCCAGCAGTACTCGCCGGCCTAAAGCGGGCCACTCCTACAATGAGCAGTTCTTC.

The J gene is TRBJ1-6, the V gene TRBV7-6, with D maybe TRBD1 (5 bases). The length of the CDR3 is 18 residues. Germline CDR1 and CDR2: SGHVS and FNYEAQ. The germline V and J ends were trimmed by 5 bases and 0 bases, with 17 bases remaining between them. The CDR3: CASSPRSTENSYNSPLHF. DNA of the CDR3: TGTGCCAGCAGCCCCAGGTCGACAGAAAACTCCTATAATTCACCCCTCCACTTT.

This clonotype showed up just a few times. V and J are TRBV18 and TRBJ2-7; D is perhaps TRBD2 (5 bases). Between the trimmed V and J ends, which lost 3 bases and 4 bases, there was a span of 13 bases. CDR1 is KGHSH and CDR2 is LQKENI in the germline V gene. There are 14 residues in the CDR3. The CDR3 DNA is TGTGCCAGCTCACCGAAAATGACGGGATACGAGCAGTACTTC. Translating it yields CASSPKMTGYEQYF.

This clonotype came up many times. The chain combines TRBV6-1 with TRBJ1-5; D is uncertain. The CDR3 consists of 16 residues. Deletions cut 6 bases from V and 6 bases from J, with 21 bases between. Germline V gene sequence: CDR1 MNHNS, CDR2 SASEGT. CDR3 sequence: CASRTNEGIFSQPQHF. The DNA of the CDR3 is TGTGCCAGCAGAACTAATGAGGGTATTTTCAGTCAGCCCCAGCATTTT.

This clonotype appeared a few times. This chain joins TRBV6-2 or TRBV6-3 and TRBJ2-2, with TRBD1 matching over 8 bases. In germline, CDR1 is MNHEY, CDR2 SVGEGT. V was pared by 4 bases and J by 4 bases, with 2 bases of the junction left unmatched. CDR3 length equals 14 residues. As DNA, the CDR3 is TGTGCCAGCAGTTGGACAGGGATCACCGGGGAGCTGTTTTTT. This codes for CASSWTGITGELFF.

The V and J genes are TRBV10-3 and TRBJ1-1; D is perhaps TRBD1 (5 bases). The V gene's germline CDR1 is ENHRY and CDR2 SYGVKD. The CDR3 runs 13 residues. Trimming left V 7 bases short and J 2 bases short, with 11 bases between. CDR3: CAINRDLNTEAFF. The CDR3 DNA reads as TGTGCCATCAATCGGGACCTCAACACTGAAGCTTTCTTT.

The sample holds one count of this clonotype. The chain joins TRBV12-3 or TRBV12-4 to TRBJ1-4; TRBD1 might be the D (5 bases). Trimming stripped 5 bases from V and 5 bases from J, with 12 bases between. The CDR3 sequence is 14 residues long. The DNA for the CDR3 is TGTGCCAGCAGTACCGGGGGAAGGAATGAAAAACTGTTTTTT. Protein: CASSTGGRNEKLFF.

This clonotype came up many times. The chain uses TRBV19 and TRBJ2-1; TRBD2 matches 7 bases. J gave up 5 bases and V 7 bases, and 5 bases lay outside the gene matches. Germline loops: CDR1 LNHDA, CDR2 SQIVND (reference sequence). The CDR3 is made up of 13 amino acids. CDR3 DNA sequence: TGTGCCAGTAATGGCGGGAGTAACAATGAGCAGTTCTTC. Protein sequence: CASNGGSNNEQFF.

CDR3 protein: CASSGQNSYNEQFF. The DNA for the CDR3 is TGTGCCAGCAGTGGACAGAACTCCTACAATGAGCAGTTCTTC. The V call is TRBV12-3 or TRBV12-4, the J call TRBJ2-1; D perhaps matches TRBD1 (6 bases). V shed 5 bases and J shed 0 bases, with 8 bases lying between them. The length of the CDR3 is 14 residues.

With respect to this clonotype: An end of the junction differs from the germline gene, which may be a read error. This rearrangement joins TRBV15 to TRBJ2-1; 7 positions match TRBD2. The germline V gene has CDR1 LNHNV and CDR2 YYDKDF (reference sequence). The CDR3 is made up of 16 amino acids. The CDR3 coding sequence is TGTGCCACCAGCAGAGATTCCGGGGGAGGGTTCAATGTGCAGTTCTTC. Translated, it gives CATSRDSGGGFNVQFF.

The sample holds a few counts of this clonotype. The CDR3 nucleotides are TGTGCCAGCAGTTTATGGGACAGAAACACCGGGGAGCTGTTTTTT. Translated, it gives CASSLWDRNTGELFF. J is TRBJ2-2 and V is TRBV27; 7 nucleotides line up with TRBD1. Germline V lookup: CDR1 MNHEY, CDR2 SMNVEV (reference sequence). There are 15 residues in the CDR3. The ends lost 1 base at V and 2 bases at J; junction bases unmatched: 1.

In this sample, this clonotype turned up many times. V is TRBV20-1 and J is TRBJ1-2; D unclear. The V and J ends lost 5 bases and 3 bases respectively, with 13 bases between them. From germline, CDR1 is DFQATT and CDR2 SNEGSKA (reference sequence). This CDR3 is 13 amino acids long. The CDR3 DNA sequence: TGCAGTGCTGATGACGGAAACCACTATGGCTACACCTTC. Its protein product is CSADDGNHYGYTF.

This clonotype was counted between two and nine times. This chain joins TRBV20-1 and TRBJ2-3; D ambiguous. V lost 6 bases to trimming and J lost 3 bases, with 16 bases between them. CDR1 is DFQATT and CDR2 is SNEGSKA in the germline V gene (reference sequence). The CDR3 loop spans 14 amino acids. The CDR3: CSARIRTLTDTQYF. The CDR3, as DNA: TGCAGTGCCCGTATACGTACTCTGACAGATACGCAGTATTTT.

This chain connects TRBV30 to TRBJ1-5; D perhaps matches TRBD1 (5 bases). CDR1 is GTSNPN, CDR2 SVGIG, per germline (reference sequence). The CDR3 length is 14 residues. Trimming removed 0 bases at V and 6 bases at J, with 12 bases between. The CDR3 sequence is CAWSVHGGGQPQHF. The CDR3 DNA follows: TGTGCCTGGAGTGTACACGGGGGAGGTCAGCCCCAGCATTTT.

This clonotype was detected ten times or more. The CDR3 spells CASSLSGMRGDTQYF. The CDR3 nucleotides read TGTGCCAGCAGCTTAAGCGGGATGAGGGGAGATACGCAGTATTTT. The V and J genes are TRBV7-2 and TRBJ2-3; TRBD2 matches 7 bases. CDR3 length equals 15 residues. Germline CDR1 reads SGHTA; CDR2 reads FQGNSA. V dropped 2 bases and J dropped 5; count of bases not matched to a gene: 7. The full variable domain, rest sourced from reference TRBV7-2 and TRBJ2-3, is GAGVSQSPSNKVTEKGKDVELRCDPISGHTALYWYRQSLGQGLEFLIYFQGNSAPDKSGLPSDRFSAERTGGSVSTLTIQRTQQEDSAVYLCASSLSGMRGDTQYFGPGTRLTVL.